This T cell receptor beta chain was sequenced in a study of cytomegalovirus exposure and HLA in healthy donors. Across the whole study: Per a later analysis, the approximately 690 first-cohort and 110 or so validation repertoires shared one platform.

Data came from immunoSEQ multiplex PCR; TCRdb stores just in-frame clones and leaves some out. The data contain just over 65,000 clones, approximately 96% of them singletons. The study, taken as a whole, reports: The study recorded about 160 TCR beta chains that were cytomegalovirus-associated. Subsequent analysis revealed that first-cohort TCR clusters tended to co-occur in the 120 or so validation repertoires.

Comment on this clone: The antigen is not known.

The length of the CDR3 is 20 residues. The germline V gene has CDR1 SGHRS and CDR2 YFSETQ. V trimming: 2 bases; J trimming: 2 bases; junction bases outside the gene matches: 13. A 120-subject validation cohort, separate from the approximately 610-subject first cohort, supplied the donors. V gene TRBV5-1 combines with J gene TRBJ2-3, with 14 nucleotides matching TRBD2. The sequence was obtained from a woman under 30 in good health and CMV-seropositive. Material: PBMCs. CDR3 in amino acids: CASSLGLAGGHRFLTDTQYF. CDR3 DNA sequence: TGCGCCAGCAGCTTAGGACTAGCGGGAGGACATCGTTTCCTCACAGATACGCAGTATTTT.